Sequencing of this TCR beta chain was carried out in a study of identical twins. Carrying unique molecular identifiers, the cDNA also gained a universal primer site through template switching. In TCRdb, the 5' RACE reads were re-called with MiXCR into one record per CDR3 protein. The sample consists of hundreds of thousands of distinct CDR3 sequences, roughly 9.4% of them appearing once. The CDR3 length is 12 residues. The germline V and J ends were trimmed by 5 bases and 3 bases, with 9 bases remaining between them. Germline CDR1 DFQATT, CDR2 SNEGSKA (reference sequence). The study, taken as a whole, reports: It was out-of-frame TCR alpha sharing in monozygotic twins that models underestimated.

This clonotype occurred many times. What it recognizes is unknown. This sequence was found in a woman under 30 in good health. This sequence joins TRBV20-1 and TRBJ2-3, with D uncertain. Sequenced input: memory (CD45RO+) T cells sorted from blood. CDR3: CSASTATDTQYF. The CDR3 DNA reads TGCAGTGCTTCCACTGCGACAGATACGCAGTATTTT.